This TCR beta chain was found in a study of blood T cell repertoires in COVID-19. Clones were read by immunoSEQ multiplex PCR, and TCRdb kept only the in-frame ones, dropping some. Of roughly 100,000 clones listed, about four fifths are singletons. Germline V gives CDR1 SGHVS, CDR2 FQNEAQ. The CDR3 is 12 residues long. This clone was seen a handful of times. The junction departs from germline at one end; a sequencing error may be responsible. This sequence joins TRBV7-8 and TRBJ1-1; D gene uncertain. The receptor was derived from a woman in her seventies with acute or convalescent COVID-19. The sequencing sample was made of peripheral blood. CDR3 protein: CASSREATAAFF. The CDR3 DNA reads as TGTGCCAGCAGCCGGGAGGCGACTGCAGCTTTCTTT.